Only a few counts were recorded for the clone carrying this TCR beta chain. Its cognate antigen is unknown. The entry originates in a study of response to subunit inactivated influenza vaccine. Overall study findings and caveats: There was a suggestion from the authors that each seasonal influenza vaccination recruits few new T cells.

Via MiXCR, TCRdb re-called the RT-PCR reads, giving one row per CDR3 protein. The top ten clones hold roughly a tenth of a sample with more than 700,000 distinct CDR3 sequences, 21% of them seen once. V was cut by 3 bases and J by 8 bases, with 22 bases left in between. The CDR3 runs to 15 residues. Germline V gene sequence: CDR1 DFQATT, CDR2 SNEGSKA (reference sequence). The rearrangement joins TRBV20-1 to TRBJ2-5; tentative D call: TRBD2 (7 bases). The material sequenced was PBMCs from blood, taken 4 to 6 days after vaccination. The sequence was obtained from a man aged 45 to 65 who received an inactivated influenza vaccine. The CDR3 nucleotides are TGCAGTGCTAGGGGCCCCGCGGGGGCCACCCCCACCCAGTACTTC. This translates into CSARGPAGATPTQYF.